This section outlines one TCR beta chain sequence together with its context. The antigen is unknown. V dropped 4 bases and J dropped 0 bases, with 7 bases sitting between them. The germline gives CDR1 SNHLY, CDR2 FYNNEI. The CDR3 is made up of 13 amino acids. The data were taken from a study of blood T cells in healthy people across ages. Then a second PCR, running roughly 7 to 11 cycles, was carried out with a sample-barcoded 5' primer and a J-beta primer mix. TCRdb called the 5' RACE reads again in MiXCR, with one record for every CDR3 protein. The sample carries about 1 million distinct CDR3 sequences, around 43% recorded once. Study findings and constraints: There were more naive CD4+ cells and higher diversity in long-lived donors than in aged donors.

The source of this sequence is a woman between 55 and 75 years old in good health. The specimen sequenced was blood. The gene calls are TRBV2 and TRBJ2-7; unclear D gene. As DNA, the CDR3 is TGTGCCAGCAGTGTCCTCCGCTCCTACGAGCAGTACTTC. Translated, it gives CASSVLRSYEQYF. Based on the CDR3 plus reference TRBV2 and TRBJ2-7, the full variable domain is EPEVTQTPSHQVTQMGQEVILRCVPISNHLYFYWYRQILGQKVEFLVSFYNNEISEKSEIFDDQFSVERPDGSNFTLKIRSTKLEDSAMYFCASSVLRSYEQYFGPGTRLTVT.